Below, 13 T cell receptor beta chains from the same sample are listed, as sequenced in a study of STAT3 mutations in large granular lymphocyte leukemia. Study-wide results and limits: Every T-LGLL patient had at least one immunodominant TCRbeta clonotype.

Clones were read by immunoSEQ multiplex PCR, and TCRdb kept only the in-frame ones, dropping some. The table shows more than 25,000 clones, with around 80% occurring only once. No antigens are known for them. Sequencing was done on a sample of peripheral blood mononuclear cells. The receptors stem from a woman in her fifties or sixties with T-cell large granular lymphocyte leukemia. Some clones in this sample may be carry-over from other donors' samples.

The chain has TRBV2 and TRBJ2-7; D is ambiguous. The CDR3 sequence is 10 residues long. V was pared by 6 bases and J by 5 bases, with 5 bases between. Germline CDR1 SNHLY, CDR2 FYNNEI. CDR3 nucleotide sequence: TGTGCCAGCAGGGGCCACGAGCAGTACTTC. Protein: CASRGHEQYF.

The chain has TRBV4-1 and TRBJ2-7; TRBD2 matches at 7 bases. The CDR3 consists of 16 residues. CDR1 and CDR2 (germline): MGHRA, YSYEKL. The ends lost 0 bases at V and 3 bases at J; junction bases unmatched: 8. Here the CDR3 DNA reads TGCGCCAGCAGCCAAGATCTCACTAGCGAGGACTACGAGCAGTACTTC. This sequence encodes CASSQDLTSEDYEQYF.

J is TRBJ2-7 and V is TRBV12-5, with unresolved D. Per the germline V gene, CDR1 is LGHNT and CDR2 is FRNRAP. V lost 6 bases and J lost 8, with 17 bases in between. The CDR3 spans 13 residues. The CDR3 nucleotides read TGTGCTAGTGGCTTAACGGAACCTGTAAAGCAGTACTTC. Translated: CASGLTEPVKQYF. Variable domain in full (rest from reference TRBV12-5 and TRBJ2-7): DARVTQTPRHKVTEMGQEVTMRCQPILGHNTVFWYRQTMMQGLELLAYFRNRAPLDDSGMPKDRFSAEMPDATLATLKIQPSEPRDSAVYFCASGLTEPVKQYFGPGTRLTVT.

The rearrangement joins TRBV11-1 to TRBJ1-1; D unclear. The V gene lost 5 bases and the J gene lost 6 bases, with 10 bases spanning the gap. Germline loops: CDR1 SGHAT, CDR2 FQDESV (reference sequence). The CDR3 has 12 amino acids. Here the CDR3 reads CASSPRHAEAFF. CDR3 coding DNA: TGTGCCAGCAGCCCCCGACACGCTGAAGCTTTCTTT.

The V gene is TRBV7-9, the J gene TRBJ1-1; TRBD1 aligns across 7 bases. The CDR3 consists of 15 residues. Germline V gene sequence: CDR1 SEHNR, CDR2 FQNEAQ (reference sequence). Germline trimming cut 3 bases from V and 0 bases from J; bases unmatched to any gene: 4. The CDR3 DNA reads as TGTGCCAGCAGCTTCAGGGGGGGCTTGAACACTGAAGCTTTCTTT. This sequence encodes CASSFRGGLNTEAFF. Together with reference TRBV7-9 and TRBJ1-1, the CDR3 gives the full variable domain: DTGVSQNPRHKITKRGQNVTFRCDPISEHNRLYWYRQTLGQGPEFLTYFQNEAQLEKSRLLSDRFSAERPKGSFSTLEIQRTEQGDSAMYLCASSFRGGLNTEAFFGQGTRLTVV.

The genes are TRBV28 and TRBJ2-7, with 7 bases aligning to TRBD2. Germline loops: CDR1 MDHEN, CDR2 SYDVKM. The trim removed 6 bases at V and 2 bases at J, leaving 7 bases unmatched. There are 14 residues in the CDR3. The CDR3 bases are TGTGCCAGCAGCCTGTTGGGGGGGACCTACGAGCAGTACTTC. It yields the protein CASSLLGGTYEQYF.

The chain joins TRBV18 to TRBJ2-3; tentative D call: TRBD2 (5 bases). CDR1 and CDR2 (germline): KGHSH, LQKENI. V was trimmed by 4 bases and J by 2 bases, leaving 10 bases between them. The CDR3 covers 14 residues. The CDR3 nucleotides are TGTGCCAGCTCACTGGGAGCCCACACAGATACGCAGTATTTT. Encoded protein: CASSLGAHTDTQYF.

The chain has TRBV25-1 and TRBJ2-1; D call uncertain. The germline V and J ends were trimmed by 3 bases and 6 bases, with 18 bases remaining between them. The germline gives CDR1 MGHDK, CDR2 SYGVNS. The CDR3 is made up of 16 amino acids. CDR3 sequence (DNA): TGTGCCAGCAGTGACCCTGGCGGTAGCAGCCCCAATGAGCAGTTCTTC. Translated: CASSDPGGSSPNEQFF.

This clone was observed a handful of times. The CDR3 reads CSVGLRDFAEAFF. The CDR3 DNA is TGCAGCGTGGGACTTCGGGACTTCGCTGAAGCTTTCTTT. The chain carries TRBV29-1 and TRBJ1-1, with D possibly matching TRBD1 (5 bases). With 6 bases removed from V and 6 bases from J, the gap between germline ends came to 17 bases. From germline, CDR1 is SQVTM and CDR2 ANQGSEA. The CDR3 has 13 residues.

This clone was detected a few times. The CDR3 DNA reads as TGTGCCAGCAGCCTAGAGACAGCGCCAGGAGGCTACACCTTC. The encoded protein is CASSLETAPGGYTF. The chain combines TRBV7-9 with TRBJ1-2; D might be TRBD1 (5 bases). The CDR3 spans 14 residues. Trimming removed 5 bases at V and 8 bases at J, with 18 bases between. Germline lookup yields CDR1 SEHNR and CDR2 FQNEAQ (reference sequence). The complete variable domain, with remaining parts taken from reference TRBV7-9 and TRBJ1-2, reads DTGVSQNPRHKITKRGQNVTFRCDPISEHNRLYWYRQTLGQGPEFLTYFQNEAQLEKSRLLSDRFSAERPKGSFSTLEIQRTEQGDSAMYLCASSLETAPGGYTFGSGTRLTVV.

The genes are TRBV5-1 and TRBJ2-7; possibly TRBD1 or TRBD2 for D (5 bases each). The CDR3 totals 14 residues. Germline loops: CDR1 SGHRS, CDR2 YFSETQ. V lost 5 bases and J lost 3, with 15 bases in between. CDR3 amino acids: CASSVRGEIYEQYF. In DNA, the CDR3 is TGCGCCAGCAGTGTACGAGGGGAAATCTACGAGCAGTACTTC.

This chain uses TRBV11-2 with TRBJ2-6; TRBD2 is a possible D gene (5 bases). In germline, CDR1 is SGHAT, CDR2 FQNNGV. V was cut by 3 bases and J by 4 bases, with 16 bases left in between. The CDR3 length is 17 residues. CDR3 loop: CASSFFKGGGGANVLTF. The CDR3 region has the DNA TGTGCCAGCAGCTTTTTCAAAGGAGGCGGCGGGGCCAACGTCCTGACTTTC. The full variable domain, in which reference TRBV11-2 and TRBJ2-6 provide the parts outside the CDR3, is EAGVAQSPRYKIIEKRQSVAFWCNPISGHATLYWYQQILGQGPKLLIQFQNNGVVDDSQLPKDRFSAERLKGVDSTLKIQPAKLEDSAVYLCASSFFKGGGGANVLTFGAGSRLTVL.

The chain employs TRBV28 and TRBJ2-7; 14 positions agree with TRBD2. V trimming: 6 bases; J trimming: 3 bases; junction bases outside the gene matches: 7. Germline V gene data show CDR1 as MDHEN and CDR2 as SYDVKM. The CDR3 contains 16 residues. For the CDR3, the DNA is TGTGCCAGCAGCGGACTAGCGGGAGGAGTAGTCTACGAGCAGTACTTC. Its translation: CASSGLAGGVVYEQYF. The variable domain in full, with the rest retrieved from reference TRBV28 and TRBJ2-7, is DVKVTQSSRYLVKRTGEKVFLECVQDMDHENMFWYRQDPGLGLRLIYFSYDVKMKEKGDIPEGYSVSREKKERFSLILESASTNQTSMYLCASSGLAGGVVYEQYFGPGTRLTVT.